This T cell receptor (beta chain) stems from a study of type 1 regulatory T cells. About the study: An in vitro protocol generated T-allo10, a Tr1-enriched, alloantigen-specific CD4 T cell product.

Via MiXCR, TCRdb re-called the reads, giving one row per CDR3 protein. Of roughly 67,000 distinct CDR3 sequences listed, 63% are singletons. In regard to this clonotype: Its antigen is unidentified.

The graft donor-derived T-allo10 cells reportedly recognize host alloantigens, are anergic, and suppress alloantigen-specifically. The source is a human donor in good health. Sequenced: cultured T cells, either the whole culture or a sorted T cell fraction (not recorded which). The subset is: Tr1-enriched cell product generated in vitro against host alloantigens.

CDR3 sequence reads: CSVEDRRNSYEQYF. CDR3 bases: TGCAGTGTTGAAGACAGGCGGAACTCCTACGAGCAGTACTTC. The chain joins TRBV20-1 to TRBJ2-7; TRBD1 is a possible D gene (6 bases). The CDR3 extends over 14 amino acids. Trimming cost V 7 bases and J 0 bases, with 16 bases left between them. Germline loops: CDR1 DFQATT, CDR2 SNEGSKA (reference sequence).